A single sample is the source of the 14 T cell receptor beta chains below, sequenced in a study of blood T cell repertoires in COVID-19. Only in-frame clones appear in the TCRdb table, and some are missing; sequencing was by immunoSEQ multiplex PCR. The sample yields approximately 320,000 clones, roughly 87% seen once. Sequenced input: PBMCs or T cells enriched from blood (not recorded which). These receptors were collected from a young woman who had recovered from COVID-19.

The chain links TRBV5-1 to TRBJ1-1; D may be TRBD1 (5 bases). From germline, CDR1 is SGHRS and CDR2 YFSETQ. The CDR3 is made up of 15 amino acids. Deletions cut 4 bases from V and 5 bases from J, with 18 bases between. In nucleotides, the CDR3 is TGCGCCAGCAGCCTTTTGATCGGGGGGGAGACTGAAGCTTTCTTT. This sequence encodes CASSLLIGGETEAFF.

The chain employs TRBV4-1 and TRBJ1-1; D remains ambiguous. Germline CDR1 is MGHRA and CDR2 is YSYEKL. This CDR3 is 14 amino acids long. Trimming left V 0 bases short and J 1 base short, with 6 bases between. CDR3 nucleotides: TGCGCCAGCAGCCAAGATCGGTGGAACACTGAAGCTTTCTTT. Residues: CASSQDRWNTEAFF.

The V gene is TRBV5-6, the J gene TRBJ1-1; D is possibly TRBD1 (5 bases). This CDR3 spans 15 amino acids. Deletions cut 3 bases from V and 7 bases from J, with 19 bases between. Germline loops: CDR1 SGHDT, CDR2 YYEEEE. The CDR3 here is CASSSVPGLLREAFF. DNA of the CDR3: TGTGCCAGCAGCTCAGTACCGGGACTTCTTCGTGAAGCTTTCTTT. The complete variable domain, with remaining parts taken from reference TRBV5-6 and TRBJ1-1, reads DAGVTQSPTHLIKTRGQQVTLRCSPKSGHDTVSWYQQALGQGPQFIFQYYEEEERQRGNFPDRFSGHQFPNYSSELNVNALLLGDSALYLCASSSVPGLLREAFFGQGTRLTVV.

V is TRBV11-2 and J is TRBJ2-5, with D unresolved. This CDR3 contains 14 residues. With 5 bases removed from V and 5 bases from J, the gap between germline ends came to 15 bases. Germline CDR1 SGHAT, CDR2 FQNNGV. The CDR3, as DNA: TGTGCCAGCAGCGCTAGAAATTTATGGGAGACCCAGTACTTC. Its translation is CASSARNLWETQYF.

J is TRBJ1-1 and V is TRBV9; the D is unclear. Trimming cost V 0 bases and J 2 bases, with 14 bases left between them. Germline V gives CDR1 SGDLS, CDR2 YYNGEE. CDR3 length equals 16 residues. In nucleotides, the CDR3 is TGTGCCAGCAGCGTAGACATTGGGCTTTATAACACTGAAGCTTTCTTT. Translated, it gives CASSVDIGLYNTEAFF.

The chain joins TRBV30 to TRBJ1-1; D gene uncertain. Trimming took off 0 bases at V and 0 bases at J, with 11 bases between the two ends. Looked up from germline, CDR1 is GTSNPN and CDR2 is SVGIG (reference sequence). This CDR3 comprises 15 residues. For the CDR3, the DNA is TGTGCCTGGAGTGTTCGCTCTCAGGTGAACACTGAAGCTTTCTTT. This gives the protein CAWSVRSQVNTEAFF.

V gene TRBV5-4 combines with J gene TRBJ2-5; D possibly corresponds to TRBD1 (6 bases). Germline CDR1 and CDR2: SGHNT and YYREEE (reference sequence). V lost 4 bases, J lost 2 bases, and 18 bases lay in between. CDR3 length: 16 residues. CDR3 residues: CASSRGARTAQETQYF. CDR3 nucleotides: TGTGCCAGCAGCCGCGGCGCCAGGACAGCACAAGAGACCCAGTACTTC.

The chain combines TRBV6-6 with TRBJ1-5; D is undetermined. V lost 0 bases, J lost 6 bases, and 6 bases lay in between. This CDR3 contains 13 residues. Germline CDR1 MNHNY, CDR2 SVGAGI (reference sequence). DNA of the CDR3: TGTGCCAGCAGTTACTCGCTATCTCAGCCCCAGCATTTT. It specifies CASSYSLSQPQHF.

V is TRBV3-1 (or the pseudogene TRBV3-2) and J is TRBJ2-7; D gene unclear. The length of the CDR3 is 16 residues. Germline V gene lookup returns CDR1 LGHDT and CDR2 YNNKEL (reference sequence). The V end was cut by 0 bases, the J end by 6 bases, with 18 bases between. The CDR3 coding sequence is TGTGCCAGCAGCCAAGATATATGGAGATTTCGGTGCGAGCAGTACTTC. This codes for CASSQDIWRFRCEQYF.

V gene TRBV7-3 combines with J gene TRBJ2-1; 7 bases fit TRBD1. V lost 5 bases, J lost 5 bases, and 12 bases stayed unmatched. The V gene's germline CDR1 is SGHTA and CDR2 FQGTGA. This CDR3 region has 16 residues. The CDR3 here is CASSPWFRDSNNEQFF. The CDR3 nucleotides are TGTGCCAGCAGCCCATGGTTTCGGGACAGCAACAATGAGCAGTTCTTC.

This clone appeared a single time. The V call is TRBV24-1, the J call TRBJ1-4; TRBD1 matches 8 bases. The trim removed 3 bases at V and 2 bases at J, leaving 1 base unmatched. The CDR3 contains 15 residues. Germline V gives CDR1 KGHDR, CDR2 SFDVKD. CDR3 region: CATSDRQGTNEKLFF. CDR3 coding DNA: TGTGCCACCAGTGATCGACAGGGGACTAATGAAAAACTGTTTTTT.

This sequence joins TRBV7-9 and TRBJ2-2; no clear D. This CDR3 is built from 11 residues. Trimming left V 4 bases short and J 8 bases short, with 5 bases between. Germline assignment: CDR1 SEHNR and CDR2 FQNEAQ (reference sequence). CDR3 DNA sequence: TGTGCCAGCAGCTCCCCGGGGGAGCTGTTTTTT. It yields the protein CASSSPGELFF.

Note on this clone: Other DNA sequences in this specimen translate into the identical CDR3. This sequence joins TRBV12-3 or TRBV12-4 and TRBJ2-7; no reliable D call. V was clipped by 6 bases and J by 0 bases, with 6 bases between them. The CDR3 has 12 amino acids. The CDR3 region is CASSVSSYEQYF. Here the CDR3 DNA reads TGTGCCAGCAGCGTCAGCTCCTACGAGCAGTACTTC.

This clone showed up just once. The chain is built from TRBV12-3 or TRBV12-4 and TRBJ1-4; no clear D. The CDR3 sequence is 12 residues long. V was clipped by 6 bases and J by 5 bases, with 7 bases between them. The CDR3 region has the DNA TGTGCCAGCAGGGCGGCAAATGAAAAACTGTTTTTT. This sequence encodes CASRAANEKLFF.